This T cell receptor beta chain was sequenced during a study of PD-1 blockade in classical Hodgkin lymphoma. Assay: immunoSEQ multiplex PCR; the TCRdb copy retains only in-frame clones and omits some. The table shows 23,000 or so clones, with about 85% occurring only once. Sample time point: cycle 4 day 1 (C4D1), after 6 weeks of nivolumab. All trial patients relapsed after autologous stem cell transplantation. Per germline, CDR1 SGHTA and CDR2 FQGNSA. The CDR3 runs 13 residues. V lost 1 base and J lost 0, with 1 base in between. The genes are TRBV7-2 and TRBJ1-5; D is undetermined. Sequencing used peripheral blood mononuclear cells (PBMCs), obtained before the fourth cycle of nivolumab. The clonotype comes from a human donor with classical Hodgkin lymphoma. The CDR3: CASSLDSNQPQHF. For the CDR3, the DNA is TGTGCCAGCAGCTTAGATAGCAATCAGCCCCAGCATTTT.